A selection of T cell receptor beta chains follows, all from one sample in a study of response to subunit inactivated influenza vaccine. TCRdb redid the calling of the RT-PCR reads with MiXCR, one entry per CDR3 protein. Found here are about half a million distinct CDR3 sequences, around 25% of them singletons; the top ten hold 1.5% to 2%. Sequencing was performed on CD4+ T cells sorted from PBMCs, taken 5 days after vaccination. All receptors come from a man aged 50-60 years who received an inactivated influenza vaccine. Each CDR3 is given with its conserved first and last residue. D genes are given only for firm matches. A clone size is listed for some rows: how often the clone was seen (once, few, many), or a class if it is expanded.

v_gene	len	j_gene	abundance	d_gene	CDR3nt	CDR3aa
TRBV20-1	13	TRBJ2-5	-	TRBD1	TGCAGTGCTAGGGGACAGGGCAAGGAGACCCAGTACTTC	CSARGQGKETQYF
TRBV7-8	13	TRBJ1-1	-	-	TGTGCCAGCAGCTTTGTGGGGAGGGCTGAAGCTTTCTTT	CASSFVGRAEAFF
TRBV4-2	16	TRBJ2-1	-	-	TGTGCCAGCAGCCAGGAGACTAGGAATACCTACAATGAGCAGTTCTTC	CASSQETRNTYNEQFF
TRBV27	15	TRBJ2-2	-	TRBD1	TGTGCCACCAATCCCACAGGGGGCTACACCGGGGAGCTGTTTTTT	CATNPTGGYTGELFF
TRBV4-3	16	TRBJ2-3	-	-	TGCGCCAGCAGCCAAGGGGGGCAGCCCACTCGAGATACGCAGTATTTT	CASSQGGQPTRDTQYF
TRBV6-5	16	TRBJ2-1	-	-	TGTGCCAGCAGTTGGGAGACTAGTCGGCCTCGCAATGAGCAGTTCTTC	CASSWETSRPRNEQFF
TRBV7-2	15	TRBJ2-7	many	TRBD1	TGTGCCAGCAGCTTAAAGACAGGGAATCTCCACGAGCAGTACTTC	CASSLKTGNLHEQYF
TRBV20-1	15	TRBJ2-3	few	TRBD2	TGCAGTGCCAAGCCGGTAGCGGGACGGAAAGATACGCAGTATTTT	CSAKPVAGRKDTQYF
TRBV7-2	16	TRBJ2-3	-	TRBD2	TGTGCCAGCAGCGATTATGGGACTAGCTACACAGATACGCAGTATTTT	CASSDYGTSYTDTQYF
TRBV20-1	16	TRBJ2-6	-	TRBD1	TGCAGTGCTATATTCAGGGGGCGCATCGGGGCCAACGTCCTGACTTTC	CSAIFRGRIGANVLTF
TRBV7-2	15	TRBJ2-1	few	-	TGTGCCAGCAGCTTAGCAGGGGCGGAGGTCAATGAGCAGTTCTTC	CASSLAGAEVNEQFF
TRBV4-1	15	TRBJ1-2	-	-	TGCGCCAGCAGCCAAGTCCCGGGGTCCAACTATGGCTACACCTTC	CASSQVPGSNYGYTF
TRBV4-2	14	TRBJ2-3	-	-	TGTGCCAGCAGCCAAGGGCTGGGGCCAGATACGCAGTATTTT	CASSQGLGPDTQYF
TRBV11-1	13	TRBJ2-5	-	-	TGTGCCAGCAGCTTAGAACTAGGGGAGACCCAGTACTTC	CASSLELGETQYF
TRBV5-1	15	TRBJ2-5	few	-	TGCGCCAGCAGCTTGGGTCGGGCAGACTCTGAGACCCAGTACTTC	CASSLGRADSETQYF
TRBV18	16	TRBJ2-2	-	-	TGTGCCAGCTCACCGACAGCGGACGGGAACACCGGGGAGCTGTTTTTT	CASSPTADGNTGELFF
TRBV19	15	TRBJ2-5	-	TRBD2	TGTGCCAGTAGGGGTCCAGCGGGAGGGAAGGAGACCCAGTACTTC	CASRGPAGGKETQYF
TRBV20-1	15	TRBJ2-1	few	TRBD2	TGCAGTGCCCCTCCGGGGGGGAGCTCCTACAATGAGCAGTTCTTC	CSAPPGGSSYNEQFF
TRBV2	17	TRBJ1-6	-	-	TGTGCCAGCAGGGTAGACACGTACCGCTCCTATAATTCACCCCTCCACTTT	CASRVDTYRSYNSPLHF
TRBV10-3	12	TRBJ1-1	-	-	TGTGCCATCAGTCCCCAGAACACTGAAGCTTTCTTT	CAISPQNTEAFF
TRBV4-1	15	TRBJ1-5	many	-	TGCGCCAGCAAAACAGGGTTCTATAGCAATCAGCCCCAGCATTTT	CASKTGFYSNQPQHF
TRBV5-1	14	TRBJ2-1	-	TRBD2	TGCGCCAGCAGACCCGGGACTAACTACAATGAGCAGTTCTTC	CASRPGTNYNEQFF
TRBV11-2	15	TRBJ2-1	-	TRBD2	TGTGCCAGCAGCATAGGACTAGCCTCCTACAATGAGCAGTTCTTC	CASSIGLASYNEQFF
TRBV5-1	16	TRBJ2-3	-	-	TGCGCCAGCAGCCTCCAGGGTTTTGGTAACACAGATACGCAGTATTTT	CASSLQGFGNTDTQYF
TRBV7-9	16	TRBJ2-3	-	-	TGTGCCAGCAGCCCCGGAGGTACAGGATGGACAGATACGCAGTATTTT	CASSPGGTGWTDTQYF
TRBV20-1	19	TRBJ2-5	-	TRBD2	TGCAGTGCTTCTAACCCGGGACTAGCGGGAAGTTTGGGAAAAGAGACCCAGTACTTC	CSASNPGLAGSLGKETQYF
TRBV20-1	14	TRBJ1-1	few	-	TGCAGTGCTAGATCTCTTCGTATGGGCACTGAAGCTTTCTTT	CSARSLRMGTEAFF
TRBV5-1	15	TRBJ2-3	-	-	TGCGCCAGCAGCTTGCGGACCCCCGCACAAGATACGCAGTATTTT	CASSLRTPAQDTQYF
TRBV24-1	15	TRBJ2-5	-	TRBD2	TGTGCCACCAGTGATCCCGGGACTAGGCAAGAGACCCAGTACTTC	CATSDPGTRQETQYF
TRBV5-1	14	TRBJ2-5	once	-	TGCGCCAGCAGAGGGATTTCGGTTGAAGAGACCCAGTACTTC	CASRGISVEETQYF
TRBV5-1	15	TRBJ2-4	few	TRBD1	TGCGCCAGCAGCTTGGCCCCGGGACAGGGGAACATTCAGTACTTC	CASSLAPGQGNIQYF
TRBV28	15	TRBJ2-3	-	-	TGTGCCAGCAGTTTGGACGGGGTCACTGCAGATACGCAGTATTTT	CASSLDGVTADTQYF
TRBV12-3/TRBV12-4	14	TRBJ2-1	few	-	TGTGCCAGCAGTTTCTTACAGGGGAGGAATGAGCAGTTCTTC	CASSFLQGRNEQFF
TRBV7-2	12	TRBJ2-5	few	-	TGTGCCAGCAGCTTAGTCAAAGAGACCCAGTACTTC	CASSLVKETQYF
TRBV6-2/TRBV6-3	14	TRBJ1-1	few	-	TGTGCCAGCAGTTACAGCAGGGTGAACACTGAAGCTTTCTTT	CASSYSRVNTEAFF
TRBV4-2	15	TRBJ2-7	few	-	TGTGCCAGCAGCCTTGGGGTAGCGGTCTCCTACGAGCAGTACTTC	CASSLGVAVSYEQYF
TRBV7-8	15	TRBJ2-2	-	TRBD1	TGTGCCGGCAGCCGACTGACAGGGGGTACCGGGGAGCTGTTTTTT	CAGSRLTGGTGELFF
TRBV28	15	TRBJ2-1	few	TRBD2	TGTGCCAGCAGTACAGGGACTAGCGGGAGGAGGGAGCAGTTCTTC	CASSTGTSGRREQFF
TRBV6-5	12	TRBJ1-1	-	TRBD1	TGTGCCAGCAGTGCAACAGGGGGTTACGCTTTCTTT	CASSATGGYAFF
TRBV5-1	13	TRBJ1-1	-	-	TGCCCTAAGACGGGACATCAGAACACTGAAGCTTTCTTT	CPKTGHQNTEAFF
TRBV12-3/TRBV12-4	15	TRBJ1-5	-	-	TGTGCCAGCAGTGGTGGGGACACGAGGAATCAGCCCCAGCATTTT	CASSGGDTRNQPQHF
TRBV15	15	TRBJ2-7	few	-	TGTGCCACCAGCAGAGCGGACGGTCTCTCCTACGAGCAGTACTTC	CATSRADGLSYEQYF
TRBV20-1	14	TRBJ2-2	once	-	TGCAGTGCTAGGCCTCCCGGAGTAGCCGGGGAGCTGTTTTTT	CSARPPGVAGELFF
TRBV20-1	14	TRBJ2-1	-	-	TGCAGTGCTAGACGGACGGCAGCCTACAATGAGCAGTTCTTC	CSARRTAAYNEQFF
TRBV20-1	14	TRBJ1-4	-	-	TGCAGTGCTCCTTTGGGGCGTAGTGGTGAAAAACTGTTTTTT	CSAPLGRSGEKLFF
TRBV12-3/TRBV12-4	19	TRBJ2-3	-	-	TGTGCCAGCATCCCAAGGGGGCGGGGGCTATTAATGAGCACAGATACGCAGTATTTT	CASIPRGRGLLMSTDTQYF
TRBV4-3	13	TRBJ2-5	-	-	TGCGCCAGCAGCCAAGAACTGAGCGAGACCCAGTACTTC	CASSQELSETQYF
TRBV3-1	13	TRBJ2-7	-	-	TGTGCCAGCAGCCAAGCCCCCCAGGACGAGCAGTACTTC	CASSQAPQDEQYF
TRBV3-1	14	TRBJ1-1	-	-	TGTGCCAGCAGCCAAGCTCAGGGGAACACTGAAGCTTTCTTT	CASSQAQGNTEAFF
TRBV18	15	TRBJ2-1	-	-	TGTGCCAGCTCTCTCGGCAGGGATCGGTACAATGAGCAGTTCTTC	CASSLGRDRYNEQFF
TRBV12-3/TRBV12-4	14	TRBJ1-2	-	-	TGTGCCAGCAGTTTATGGCAGGGTGGCGATGGCTACACCTTC	CASSLWQGGDGYTF
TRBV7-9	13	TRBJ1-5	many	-	TGTGCCAGCAGCCCCAATAGCAATCAGCCCCAGCATTTT	CASSPNSNQPQHF
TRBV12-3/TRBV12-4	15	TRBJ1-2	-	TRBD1	TGTGCCAGCAGTCCGCAAGGACAGGGGTTGTCTGGCTACACCTTC	CASSPQGQGLSGYTF
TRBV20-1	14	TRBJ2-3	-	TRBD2	TGCAGTGCTGGACCGGGAACGGGGGGAGATACGCAGTATTTT	CSAGPGTGGDTQYF